Listed below are T cell receptor beta chains from one sample, sequenced in a study of T cells in Graves' hyperthyroidism and ophthalmopathy. TCRdb re-called the multiplex PCR reads with MiXCR, one entry per CDR3 protein. The top ten hold about 9% of the sample, which has hundreds of thousands of distinct CDR3 sequences, around 38% seen once. The sequencing sample was made of blood. The receptors originated from a man aged 18 to 29 with Graves' hyperthyroidism. The CDR3 runs from the conserved cysteine through the conserved F or W. D genes are given only for firm matches. Clone sizes are given selectively: once, few, many, or a class where the clone is expanded.

v_call	d_call	j_call	clone_size	cdr3_nt	cdr3_aa
TRBV7-9	.	TRBJ2-1	once	TGTGCCAGCAGCGTACTAGCATGGGAGCAGTTCTTC	CASSVLAWEQFF
TRBV19	.	TRBJ2-5	.	TGTGCCAGTAGAAGAGTTACCCAAGAGACCCAGTACTTC	CASRRVTQETQYF
TRBV20-1	TRBD1	TRBJ1-5	many	TGCAGTGCTGCGACAGGGAAGGGTCAGCCCCAGCATTTT	CSAATGKGQPQHF
TRBV14	.	TRBJ1-5	.	TGTGCCAGCAGTCAACGGGCTCCGCGAAAGGATTGGGGCAATCAGCCCCAGCATTTT	CASSQRAPRKDWGNQPQHF
TRBV4-2	.	TRBJ1-1	few	TGTGCCAGCAGCCAAGCTGACAGGAAGGGCGCTGAAGCTTTCTTT	CASSQADRKGAEAFF
TRBV25-1	.	TRBJ1-4	.	TGTGCCACCGGGGCACCTAATGAAAAACTGTTTTTT	CATGAPNEKLFF
TRBV9	TRBD2	TRBJ2-5	.	TGTGCCAGCAGCGGGGGGGGAATGAAGACCCAGTACTTC	CASSGGGMKTQYF
TRBV7-8	TRBD1	TRBJ1-1	.	TGTGCCAGCAGCCGGCGGACAGGCATGAACACTGAAGCTTTCTTT	CASSRRTGMNTEAFF
TRBV6-1	.	TRBJ2-3	.	TGTGCCAGCAGACGATTGGACTCATCTAGCACAGATACGCAGTATTTT	CASRRLDSSSTDTQYF
TRBV29-1	.	TRBJ2-5	once	TGCAGCGTTGACGGTCAGGGGACCCAGTACTTC	CSVDGQGTQYF
TRBV7-9	TRBD2	TRBJ2-5	.	TGTGCCAGCAGCCCGTGGAGCGGGACAGAGACCCAGTACTTC	CASSPWSGTETQYF
TRBV7-2	.	TRBJ2-7	few	TGTGCCAGCAGCTTTTCAGGGGCCCCCCTCGAGCAGTACTTC	CASSFSGAPLEQYF
TRBV20-1	.	TRBJ1-5	many	TGCAGTGCTAGCGATAGGGGCCAGCCCCAGCATTTT	CSASDRGQPQHF
TRBV11-1	.	TRBJ1-2	.	TGTGCCAGCTCAACGAAAGGTGTGCTACCCTATGGCTACACCTTC	CASSTKGVLPYGYTF
TRBV5-1	.	TRBJ1-2	many	TGCGCCAGCAGCTTGGCCCTCCAGACTGAGGGCTACACCTTC	CASSLALQTEGYTF
TRBV9	.	TRBJ1-1	.	TGTGCCAGCGGCGTAGAGGATAGTACTGAAGCTTTCTTT	CASGVEDSTEAFF
TRBV5-5	TRBD1	TRBJ1-5	few	TGTGCCAGCAGCTTGCGGGAGGGGGCTAGCAATCAGCCCCAGCATTTT	CASSLREGASNQPQHF
TRBV15	.	TRBJ1-4	.	TGTGCCACCAGCAGATCCTCCGGGACTCTGTTTTTT	CATSRSSGTLFF
TRBV29-1	.	TRBJ2-7	many	TGCAGCGCGCGGGGACTCTCAGACTACGAGCAGTACTTC	CSARGLSDYEQYF
TRBV5-6	.	TRBJ1-4	few	TGTGCCAGCAGCTTGGCCAATACGGCTAATGAAAAACTGTTTTTT	CASSLANTANEKLFF
TRBV5-1	.	TRBJ1-1	few	TGCGCCAGCAGCTTGGAAAGGGGAAGAACTGAAGCTTTCTTT	CASSLERGRTEAFF
TRBV9	.	TRBJ1-2	.	TGTGCCAGCTCACCGACAGACCGTCAAGCATGCTACACCTTC	CASSPTDRQACYTF
TRBV7-2	TRBD2	TRBJ2-7	.	TGTGCCAGCAGCTTAGCGCGATTAGCGGGAGGGAGCTCCTACGAGCAGTACTTC	CASSLARLAGGSSYEQYF
TRBV11-1	.	TRBJ2-6	.	TGTGCCAGCAGTTACACCCCGGTGCAGTCTGGGGCCAACGTCCTGACTTTC	CASSYTPVQSGANVLTF
TRBV5-1	.	TRBJ1-6	few	TGCGCCAGCAGCTCGGACAAGGTTTCCTATAATTCACCCCTCCACTTT	CASSSDKVSYNSPLHF
TRBV20-1	TRBD1	TRBJ1-5	.	TGCAGTGCTAGGGTACAGGGGAGGAGCAATCAGCCCCAGCATTTT	CSARVQGRSNQPQHF
TRBV2	.	TRBJ2-2	many	TGTGCCAGCATTTTCGGCAGCAACACCGGGGAGCTGTTTTTT	CASIFGSNTGELFF
TRBV7-3	TRBD2	TRBJ2-7	.	TGTGCCAGCAGCTTGGGACTAGCGGGAAGGAACGAGCAGTACTTC	CASSLGLAGRNEQYF
TRBV5-4	.	TRBJ1-5	.	TGCGCCAGCAGCCAGGGCGGGCAGTGGGGCCAGCCCCAGCATTTT	CASSQGGQWGQPQHF
TRBV7-9	.	TRBJ2-2	.	TGTGCCAGCAGCTTAGCACCGCAAACCGGGGAGCTGTTTTTT	CASSLAPQTGELFF
TRBV6-5	TRBD2	TRBJ2-3	few	TGTGCCAGCGGGACTATGGGGAAGCAGTATTTT	CASGTMGKQYF
TRBV29-1	.	TRBJ2-2	many	TGCAGCGTTAGGCGCGGGGCGAACACCGGGGAGCTGTTTTTT	CSVRRGANTGELFF
TRBV19	.	TRBJ1-5	many	TGTGCCAGTAGTATATGGGGGGAGAAGAATCAGCCCCAGCATTTT	CASSIWGEKNQPQHF
TRBV5-4	.	TRBJ1-1	.	TGTGCCAGCAGCTCGATAGGGGGAAACACTGAAGCTTTCTTT	CASSSIGGNTEAFF
TRBV19	.	TRBJ2-2	few	TGTGCCAGTAGTGCCCCTGACCTGAACACCGGGGAGCTGTTTTTT	CASSAPDLNTGELFF
TRBV10-3	.	TRBJ1-6	.	TGTGCCATCAGCGGGGGGGCGCCAGGAACACCCCTCCACTTT	CAISGGAPGTPLHF
TRBV12-3/TRBV12-4	TRBD1	TRBJ1-1	once	TGTGCCAGCAGTTATGTGACAGGGAACACTGAGGCTTTCTTT	CASSYVTGNTEAFF